Shown below are 4 T cell receptor beta chains from a single sample sequenced in a study of CD8 T cells in ankylosing spondylitis. Overall study findings and caveats: It appeared that ankylosing spondylitis blood was characterized by a TCR beta motif of about 8 highly homologous variants.

These receptors' targets are unknown. TCRdb re-derived calls from the 5' RACE reads in MiXCR, one entry per CDR3 protein. The sample records more than 250,000 distinct CDR3 sequences, under 8.5% being singletons. Input material: blood, either unsorted or a sorted T cell fraction (not recorded which). The receptors here all came from a male donor with ankylosing spondylitis.

This chain connects TRBV5-1 to TRBJ1-1, with D hard to call. CDR3 length equals 15 residues. Germline CDR1 and CDR2: SGHRS and YFSETQ. Trimming took 0 bases from V and 5 from J, leaving 14 bases between them. The CDR3 spells CASSLAVEARTEAFF. The CDR3 nucleotides read TGCGCCAGCAGCTTGGCAGTGGAGGCGCGGACTGAAGCTTTCTTT. Together with reference TRBV5-1 and TRBJ1-1, the CDR3 gives the full variable domain: KAGVTQTPRYLIKTRGQQVTLSCSPISGHRSVSWYQQTPGQGLQFLFEYFSETQRNKGNFPGRFSGRQFSNSRSEMNVSTLELGDSALYLCASSLAVEARTEAFFGQGTRLTVV.

The sample holds many counts of this clonotype. The V and J genes are TRBV29-1 and TRBJ2-5; D unclear. The CDR3 totals 12 residues. Germline lookup yields CDR1 SQVTM and CDR2 ANQGSEA. V lost 6 bases to trimming and J lost 2 bases, with 10 bases between them. CDR3 coding DNA: TGCAGCGTGTTTGGGTTTCAAGAGACCCAGTACTTC. It translates to CSVFGFQETQYF.

CDR3 in DNA: TGCAGCGTCGCCGGAAGGCAAGAGACCCAGTACTTC. Its translation is CSVAGRQETQYF. The rearrangement uses TRBV29-1 and TRBJ2-5; D is unresolved. V lost 6 bases to trimming and J lost 2 bases, with 10 bases between them. Germline CDR1 SQVTM, CDR2 ANQGSEA. CDR3 length: 12 residues.

V gene TRBV14 combines with J gene TRBJ2-7; D ambiguous. CDR1 and CDR2 (germline): SGHDN, FVKESK. The CDR3 is 15 residues long. With 1 base removed from V and 4 bases from J, the gap between germline ends came to 14 bases. The CDR3 coding sequence is TGTGCCAGCAGCCAAGTTACGGAACCCGGTTACGAGCAGTACTTC. Its translation is CASSQVTEPGYEQYF.